What follows describes a single T cell receptor beta chain. Its antigen remains unidentified. These data originate in a study of cytomegalovirus exposure and HLA in healthy donors. The table came from immunoSEQ multiplex PCR; TCRdb's copy has only in-frame clones and leaves some out. The sample yields almost 65,000 clones, approximately 90% seen once. These donors were members of the roughly 120-subject validation cohort, a group separate from the roughly 670-subject first cohort. Findings of the study overall: Confirmation in vitro established that three CMV-associated chains were specific for CMV antigens. It was reportedly the case that the classifier diagnosed cytomegalovirus status with high specificity and sensitivity.

The sequenced sample was PBMCs. This clonotype was sampled from a woman younger than 35 in good health and CMV-seronegative.

The CDR3 coding sequence is TGCGCCAGCAGCTTGGCGGGGTTTAACTATGGCTACACCTTC. Amino acids: CASSLAGFNYGYTF. This chain joins TRBV5-1 and TRBJ1-2; D ambiguous. Germline lookup yields CDR1 SGHRS and CDR2 YFSETQ. CDR3 length equals 14 residues. Trimming stripped 0 bases from V and 1 base from J, with 7 bases between.